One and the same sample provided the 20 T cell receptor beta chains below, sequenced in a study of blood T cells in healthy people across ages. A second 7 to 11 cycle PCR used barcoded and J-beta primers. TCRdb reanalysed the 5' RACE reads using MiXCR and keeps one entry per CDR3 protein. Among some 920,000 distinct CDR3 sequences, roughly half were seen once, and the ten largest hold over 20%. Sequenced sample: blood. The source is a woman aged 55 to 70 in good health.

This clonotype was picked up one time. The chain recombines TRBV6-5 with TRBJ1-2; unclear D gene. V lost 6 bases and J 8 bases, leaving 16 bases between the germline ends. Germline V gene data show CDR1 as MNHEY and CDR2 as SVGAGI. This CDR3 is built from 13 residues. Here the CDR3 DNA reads TGTGCCAGCAGCAACGGAATAACCGGCGGCTACACCTTC. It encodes CASSNGITGGYTF.

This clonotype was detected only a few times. The chain's CDR3 is CASTRDSPLVDEQFF. The CDR3, as DNA: TGTGCCAGCACCCGTGACAGTCCCTTGGTAGATGAGCAGTTCTTC. V gene TRBV7-2 combines with J gene TRBJ2-1, with D tentatively TRBD1 (5 bases). CDR1 and CDR2 (germline): SGHTA, FQGNSA. The length of the CDR3 is 15 residues. Trimming removed 7 bases from V and 8 bases from J, with 21 bases in between.

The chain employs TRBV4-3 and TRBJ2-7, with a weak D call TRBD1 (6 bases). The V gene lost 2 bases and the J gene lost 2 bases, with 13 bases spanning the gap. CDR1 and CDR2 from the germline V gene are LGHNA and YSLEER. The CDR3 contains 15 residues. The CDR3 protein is CASSQFMGAPYEQYF. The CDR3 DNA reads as TGCGCCAGCAGCCAATTTATGGGGGCACCCTACGAGCAGTACTTC.

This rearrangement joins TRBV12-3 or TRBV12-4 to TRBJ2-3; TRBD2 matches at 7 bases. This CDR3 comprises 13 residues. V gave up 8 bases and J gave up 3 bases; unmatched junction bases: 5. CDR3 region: CASGRAGTDTQYF. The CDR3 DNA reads TGTGCCAGCGGCAGAGCGGGAACAGATACGCAGTATTTT.

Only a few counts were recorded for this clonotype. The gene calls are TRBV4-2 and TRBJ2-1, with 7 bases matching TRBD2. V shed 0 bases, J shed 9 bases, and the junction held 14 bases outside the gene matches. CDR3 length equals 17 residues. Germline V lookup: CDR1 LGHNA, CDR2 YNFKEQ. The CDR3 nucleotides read TGTGCCAGCAGCCAAGACCCGGGCGGGAGCATCGGTTCTGAGCAGTTCTTC. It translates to CASSQDPGGSIGSEQFF.

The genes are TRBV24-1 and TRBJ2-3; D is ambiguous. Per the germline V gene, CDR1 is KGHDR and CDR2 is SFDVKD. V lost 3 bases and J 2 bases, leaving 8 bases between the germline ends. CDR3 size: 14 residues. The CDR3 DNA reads TGTGCCACCAGTGATCCGAGCGCCACAGATACGCAGTATTTT. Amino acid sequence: CATSDPSATDTQYF.

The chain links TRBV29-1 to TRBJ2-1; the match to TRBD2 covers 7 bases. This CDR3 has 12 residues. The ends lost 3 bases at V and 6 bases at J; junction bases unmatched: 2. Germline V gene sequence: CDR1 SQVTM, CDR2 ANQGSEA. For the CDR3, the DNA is TGCAGCGTTGAGGGGACTACCAATGAGCAGTTCTTC. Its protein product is CSVEGTTNEQFF.

CDR3 in DNA: TGCGCCAGCAGAAGAGGGACAGGAACCTACGAGCAGTACTTC. Translation gives CASRRGTGTYEQYF. The chain carries TRBV10-2 and TRBJ2-4; 8 nucleotides match TRBD1. The J call is in doubt because the DNA end fits TRBJ2-7 better. The germline CDR1 and CDR2 sequences are WSHSY and SAAADI. The CDR3 has 14 amino acids.

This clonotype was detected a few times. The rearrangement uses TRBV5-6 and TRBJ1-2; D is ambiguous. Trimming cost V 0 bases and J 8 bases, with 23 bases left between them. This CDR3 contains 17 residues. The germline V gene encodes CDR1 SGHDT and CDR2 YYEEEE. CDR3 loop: CASSLAGFARGGYGYTF. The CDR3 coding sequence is TGTGCCAGCAGCTTGGCGGGCTTTGCTCGAGGCGGTTACGGCTACACCTTC. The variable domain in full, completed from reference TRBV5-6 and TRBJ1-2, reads DAGVTQSPTHLIKTRGQQVTLRCSPKSGHDTVSWYQQALGQGPQFIFQYYEEEERQRGNFPDRFSGHQFPNYSSELNVNALLLGDSALYLCASSLAGFARGGYGYTFGSGTRLTVV.

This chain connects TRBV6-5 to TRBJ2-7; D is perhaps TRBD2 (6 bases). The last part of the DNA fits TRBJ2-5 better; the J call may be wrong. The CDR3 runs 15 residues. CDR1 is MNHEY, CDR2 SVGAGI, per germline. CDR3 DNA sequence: TGTGCCAGCAGTTACTCGAGCGCTAGCGAAGAGACCCAGTACTTC. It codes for CASSYSSASEETQYF.

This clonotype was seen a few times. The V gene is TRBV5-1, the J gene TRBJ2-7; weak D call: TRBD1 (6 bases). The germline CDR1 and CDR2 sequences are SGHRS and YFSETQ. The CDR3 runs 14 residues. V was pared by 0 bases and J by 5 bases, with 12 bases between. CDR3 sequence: CASSLGDHRDEQYF. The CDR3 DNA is TGCGCCAGCAGCTTGGGGGACCACAGGGACGAGCAGTACTTC.

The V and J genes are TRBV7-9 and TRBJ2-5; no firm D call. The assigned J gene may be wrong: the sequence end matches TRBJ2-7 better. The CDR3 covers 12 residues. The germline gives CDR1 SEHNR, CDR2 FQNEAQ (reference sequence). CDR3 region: CASSTRHYEQYF. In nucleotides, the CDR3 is TGTGCCAGCAGCACCAGACATTACGAGCAGTACTTC.

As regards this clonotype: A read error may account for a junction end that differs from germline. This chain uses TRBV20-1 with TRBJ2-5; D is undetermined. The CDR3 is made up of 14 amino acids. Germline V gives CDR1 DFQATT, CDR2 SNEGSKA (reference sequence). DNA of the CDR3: TGCCGTGCTAGTGTAGGGTCGGGTAAAGAGACCCAGTACTTC. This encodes CRASVGSGKETQYF.

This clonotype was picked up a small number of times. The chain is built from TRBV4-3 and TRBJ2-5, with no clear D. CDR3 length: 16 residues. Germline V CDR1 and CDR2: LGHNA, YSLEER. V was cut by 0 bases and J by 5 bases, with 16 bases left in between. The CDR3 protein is CASSQDTGRSGETQYF. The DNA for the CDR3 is TGCGCCAGCAGCCAAGATACGGGCAGGTCGGGTGAGACCCAGTACTTC.

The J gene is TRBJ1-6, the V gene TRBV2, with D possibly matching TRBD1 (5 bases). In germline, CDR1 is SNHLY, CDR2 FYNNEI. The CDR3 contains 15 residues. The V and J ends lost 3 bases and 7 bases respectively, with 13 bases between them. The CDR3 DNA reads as TGTGCCAGCAGTGAGTCGACGGGGCGGAATTCACCCCTCCACTTT. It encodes CASSESTGRNSPLHF.

The CDR3 region has the DNA TGTGCCAGCAGTTTCTTCCGCGCGGTAGCCAAAAACATTCAGTACTTC. Residues: CASSFFRAVAKNIQYF. V usage is TRBV12-3 or TRBV12-4 and J usage is TRBJ2-4; D remains ambiguous. The CDR3 has 16 amino acids. With 3 bases removed from V and 0 bases from J, the gap between germline ends came to 12 bases.

The CDR3: CASSRQTRHNEQYF. The CDR3 DNA follows: TGTGCCAGCAGCCGCCAAACTAGGCATAATGAGCAGTACTTC. The rearrangement uses TRBV16 and TRBJ2-5; perhaps TRBD2 as D (5 bases). CDR1 and CDR2 (germline): KGHSY, FQNENV. The CDR3 consists of 14 residues. V lost 4 bases to trimming and J lost 11 bases, with 20 bases between them.

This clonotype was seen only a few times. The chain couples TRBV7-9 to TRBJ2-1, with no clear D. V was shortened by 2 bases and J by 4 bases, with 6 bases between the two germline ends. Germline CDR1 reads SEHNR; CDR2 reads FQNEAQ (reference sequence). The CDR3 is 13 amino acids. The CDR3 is CASSLTAYNEQFF. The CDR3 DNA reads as TGTGCCAGCAGCTTAACTGCGTACAATGAGCAGTTCTTC.

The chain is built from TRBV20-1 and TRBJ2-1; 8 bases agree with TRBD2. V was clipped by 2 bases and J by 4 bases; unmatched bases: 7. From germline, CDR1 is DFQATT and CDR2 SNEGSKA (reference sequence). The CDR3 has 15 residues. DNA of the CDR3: TGCAGTGCTAGAATACGGGAGGGCCTGTACAATGAGCAGTTCTTC. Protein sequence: CSARIREGLYNEQFF.

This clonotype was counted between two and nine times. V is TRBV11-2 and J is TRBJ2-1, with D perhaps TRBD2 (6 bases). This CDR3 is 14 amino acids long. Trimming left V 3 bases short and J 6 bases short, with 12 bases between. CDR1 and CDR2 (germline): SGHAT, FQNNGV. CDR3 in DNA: TGTGCCAGCAGCTTGTGGGACTTCGGCAATGAGCAGTTCTTC. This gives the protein CASSLWDFGNEQFF.